The present T cell receptor (beta chain) was sequenced within a study of blood T cell repertoires in COVID-19. This clone came up once. This CDR3 contains 14 residues. Trimming shortened V by 0 bases and J by 8 bases, and 13 bases separated the two germline ends. In germline, CDR1 is SGHTA, CDR2 FQGTGA. The assay was immunoSEQ multiplex PCR, and TCRdb's table has in-frame clones only and misses some. This table has around 190,000 clones, roughly 80% appearing once. The chain couples TRBV7-3 to TRBJ1-2; perhaps TRBD1 as D (6 bases). The clonotype originates from a woman in her sixties with COVID-19, enrolled during active disease. Sequencing used peripheral blood. CDR3 region: CASSLTAGARGYTF. In nucleotides, the CDR3 is TGTGCCAGCAGCTTAACGGCAGGGGCTAGAGGCTACACCTTC.